A selection of T cell receptor beta chains follows, all from one sample in a study of CD8+CD57+ T cells in acquired aplastic anemia. One entry per CDR3 protein results from TCRdb running MiXCR on the reads. The sample lists over 150,000 distinct CDR3 sequences, 52% occurring once. What was sequenced was sorted CD4+, CD8+, or CD8+CD57+ T cells (not recorded which) from PBMCs. These receptors all come from a human donor with aplastic anemia. Each CDR3 is given with its conserved first and last residue. The D gene is left open where the match is weak. Size is stated for part of the rows, as once, few or many counts, or as a class when the clone is expanded.

clone_size: once; d_call: .; v_call: TRBV9; j_call: TRBJ2-7; cdr3_aa: CASSVRVGLDEQYF; cdr3_nt: TGTGCCAGCAGCGTAAGGGTAGGGCTAGACGAGCAGTACTTC
clone_size: many; d_call: .; v_call: TRBV4-2; j_call: TRBJ2-7; cdr3_aa: CASSQAPGIGYEQYF; cdr3_nt: TGTGCCAGCAGCCAAGCTCCAGGTATAGGGTACGAGCAGTACTTC
clone_size: .; d_call: .; v_call: TRBV29-1; j_call: TRBJ1-2; cdr3_aa: CSVELGNYGYTF; cdr3_nt: TGCAGCGTTGAATTGGGTAACTATGGCTACACCTTC
clone_size: .; d_call: .; v_call: TRBV7-6; j_call: TRBJ2-5; cdr3_aa: CASSLQRTRGGQRETQYF; cdr3_nt: TGTGCCAGCAGCTTGCAACGGACTAGAGGGGGGCAGAGAGAGACCCAGTACTTC
clone_size: many; d_call: TRBD1; v_call: TRBV12-3/TRBV12-4; j_call: TRBJ1-2; cdr3_aa: CASIRQGLTF; cdr3_nt: TGTGCCAGCATCCGACAGGGACTCACCTTC
clone_size: .; d_call: .; v_call: TRBV7-2; j_call: TRBJ2-7; cdr3_aa: CASSLGGAVYEQYF; cdr3_nt: TGTGCCAGCAGCTTAGGGGGCGCGGTTTACGAGCAGTACTTC
clone_size: many; d_call: .; v_call: TRBV13; j_call: TRBJ1-3; cdr3_aa: CASSLGSFENTIYF; cdr3_nt: TGTGCCAGCAGTTTAGGTTCTTTCGAAAACACCATATATTTT
clone_size: .; d_call: TRBD1; v_call: TRBV25-1; j_call: TRBJ1-1; cdr3_aa: CASSGDRGNDEAFF; cdr3_nt: TGTGCCAGCAGTGGCGACAGGGGAAATGATGAAGCTTTCTTT
clone_size: many; d_call: TRBD2; v_call: TRBV6-4; j_call: TRBJ2-1; cdr3_aa: CASSEFSGGAVDEQFF; cdr3_nt: TGTGCCAGCAGTGAGTTTAGCGGGGGGGCCGTAGATGAGCAGTTCTTC
clone_size: .; d_call: .; v_call: TRBV6-5; j_call: TRBJ1-5; cdr3_aa: CASSNPNQPQHF; cdr3_nt: TGTGCCAGCAGTAATCCCAATCAGCCCCAGCATTTT
clone_size: .; d_call: .; v_call: TRBV11-3; j_call: TRBJ2-5; cdr3_aa: CASSLDPGRRETQYF; cdr3_nt: TGTGCCAGCAGCTTAGATCCAGGGCGACGAGAGACCCAGTACTTC
clone_size: .; d_call: .; v_call: TRBV6-1; j_call: TRBJ2-3; cdr3_aa: CASLMDLGGTDTQYF; cdr3_nt: TGTGCCAGCTTGATGGATCTAGGGGGCACAGATACGCAGTATTTT
clone_size: .; d_call: .; v_call: TRBV7-8; j_call: TRBJ2-2; cdr3_aa: CASPWNTGELFF; cdr3_nt: TGTGCCAGCCCTTGGAACACCGGGGAGCTGTTTTTT
clone_size: .; d_call: TRBD1; v_call: TRBV20-1; j_call: TRBJ2-7; cdr3_aa: CSARAGTAYEQYF; cdr3_nt: TGCAGTGCTAGGGCCGGGACAGCCTACGAGCAGTACTTC
clone_size: .; d_call: TRBD1; v_call: TRBV10-3; j_call: TRBJ1-2; cdr3_aa: CAISEGQGGGYTF; cdr3_nt: TGTGCCATCAGTGAGGGACAGGGGGGCGGCTACACCTTC